These 20 T cell receptor beta chains were all obtained from the same sample, sequenced in a study of tumor-infiltrating lymphocytes in primary liver carcinoma. From 500 ng of total RNA, TCR beta-specific cDNA was reverse-transcribed using a constant-region primer. TCR beta libraries came from three nested multiplex PCR rounds using slightly modified ARM-PCR. Amplification in the first two PCR rounds was performed using TRBV1-TRBV30 forward primers and a C-beta reverse primer for roughly 10 cycles each. TCRdb ran MiXCR on the multiplex PCR reads and lists one entry per CDR3 protein. This table has just over 300,000 distinct CDR3 sequences, 50% to 75% appearing once. Germline DNA was also extracted, and blood RNA derived from unsorted whole blood. Sequencing was performed on peripheral blood. Source of these receptors: a woman under 40 with primary liver carcinoma and hepatitis B virus infection.

The rearrangement uses TRBV4-3 and TRBJ2-7, with unresolved D. CDR3 length: 16 residues. The germline V and J ends were trimmed by 0 bases and 9 bases, with 21 bases remaining between them. Germline lookup yields CDR1 LGHNA and CDR2 YSLEER. In DNA form, the CDR3 reads TGCGCCAGCAGCCAAGATCCGGTGGCAGGCAGATCCGGGCAGTACTTC. Translated: CASSQDPVAGRSGQYF.

As for this clonotype: This is likely a read error, given that the CDR3 carries no conserved phenylalanine or tryptophan at its end. The chain employs TRBV28 and TRBJ2-6; D unresolved. Trimming shortened V by 3 bases and J by 0 bases, and 6 bases separated the two germline ends. Germline V CDR1 and CDR2: MDHEN, SYDVKM. The CDR3 spans 15 residues. CDR3 protein: CASSLKYSGANVLTL. The CDR3 nucleotides are TGTGCCAGCAGTTTGAAATACTCTGGGGCCAACGTCCTGACTCTC.

V is TRBV14 and J is TRBJ2-3; possible D gene TRBD2, 6 bases. Trimming took 2 bases from V and 4 from J, leaving 13 bases between them. CDR1 is SGHDN and CDR2 is FVKESK in the germline V gene. This CDR3 is built from 15 residues. This CDR3 reads CASSQPEGGADTQYF. Written as DNA, the CDR3 is TGTGCCAGCAGCCAACCCGAGGGAGGAGCAGATACGCAGTATTTT.

There are a few counts of this clonotype. The chain carries TRBV19 and TRBJ2-1; 8 bases map to TRBD2. V trimming: 1 base; J trimming: 2 bases; junction bases outside the gene matches: 7. Germline V gene data show CDR1 as LNHDA and CDR2 as SQIVND (reference sequence). CDR3 size: 17 residues. The CDR3 loop is CASSIASGSLPYNEQFF. The CDR3 DNA sequence: TGTGCCAGTAGTATAGCCAGCGGGAGCCTGCCCTACAATGAGCAGTTCTTC.

At least ten counts were recorded for this clonotype. This rearrangement joins TRBV6-5 to TRBJ2-7, with TRBD2 as a possible D gene (5 bases). Germline V CDR1 and CDR2: MNHEY, SVGAGI. Trimming took 7 bases from V and 3 from J, leaving 10 bases between them. CDR3 size: 12 residues. Here the CDR3 DNA reads TGTGCCAGCAATTCGGGGATCTACGAGCAGTACTTC. This gives the protein CASNSGIYEQYF.

The V call is TRBV7-9, the J call TRBJ1-2; D might be TRBD1 (5 bases). From germline, CDR1 is SEHNR and CDR2 FQNEAQ (reference sequence). V was cut by 4 bases and J by 9 bases, with 12 bases left in between. The CDR3 is 12 residues long. The CDR3 reads CASSSDIWSYTF. CDR3 nucleotides: TGTGCCAGCAGCTCGGACATTTGGAGCTACACCTTC. Drawing the rest from reference TRBV7-9 and TRBJ1-2, the complete variable domain is DTGVSQNPRHKITKRGQNVTFRCDPISEHNRLYWYRQTLGQGPEFLTYFQNEAQLEKSRLLSDRFSAERPKGSFSTLEIQRTEQGDSAMYLCASSSDIWSYTFGSGTRLTVV.

On this clonotype itself: A much larger clone sits a single nucleotide away, making a read error possible. The chain couples TRBV4-3 to TRBJ2-7; tentatively, D is TRBD1 (5 bases). The closer fit of TRBJ2-1 to the DNA end suggests the J call may be wrong. The CDR3 runs to 14 residues. Germline values: CDR1 LGHNA, CDR2 YSLEER. DNA for the CDR3: TGCGCCAGCAGCCAAGACCAGGGTTCCTACGAGCAGTTCTTC. Amino acids: CASSQDQGSYEQFF.

As for this clonotype: A single base separates this from a much larger clone, so it may be a read error. The CDR3 DNA sequence: TGTGCCATCAGCTTTAAACAAGAGACCCAGTACTTC. Translated, it gives CAISFKQETQYF. V is TRBV6-6 and J is TRBJ2-5; D not resolved. The CDR3 sequence is 12 residues long. The germline V gene encodes CDR1 MNHNY and CDR2 SVGAGI (reference sequence). Deletions cut 10 bases from V and 2 bases from J, with 11 bases between.

This clonotype showed up just a few times. CDR3 protein: CASSLAGTAINEKLFF. DNA for the CDR3: TGTGCCAGCAGTTTAGCAGGGACAGCTATTAATGAAAAACTGTTTTTT. The rearrangement joins TRBV12-3 or TRBV12-4 to TRBJ1-4; TRBD1 matches at 7 bases. V shed 0 bases, J shed 4 bases, and the junction held 5 bases outside the gene matches. CDR3 length: 16 amino acids.

Concerning this clonotype: An end of the junction differs from the germline gene, which may be a read error. The chain employs TRBV6-4 and TRBJ1-6; 10 bases map to TRBD1. CDR3 length: 14 amino acids. In germline, CDR1 is MRHNA, CDR2 SNTAGT. The CDR3 DNA follows: TGTGCTAGCAGTGACGGGACAGGGGAATCACCCCTCCACTTT. Translating it yields CASSDGTGESPLHF.

This clonotype was counted only a few times. As the CDR3 is not closed by the conserved phenylalanine or tryptophan, this likely results from a read error. The genes are TRBV11-1 and TRBJ2-5; TRBD2 agrees at 8 bases. The length of the CDR3 is 14 residues. Germline loops: CDR1 SGHAT, CDR2 FQDESV (reference sequence). This CDR3 is CVSSRSGREETQYL. The CDR3 nucleotides read TGTGTCAGCAGCCGTTCCGGGAGGGAAGAGACCCAGTACCTC.

The rearrangement joins TRBV6-5 to TRBJ2-3; D may be TRBD2 (5 bases). V lost 7 bases, J lost 1 base, and 18 bases lay in between. Germline V gene data show CDR1 as MNHEY and CDR2 as SVGAGI. This CDR3 is built from 16 residues. The DNA of the CDR3 is TGTGCCAGCAATCGGATCCCATTCGGGGGCACAGATACGCAGTATTTT. It is translated as CASNRIPFGGTDTQYF.

There are many counts of this clonotype. J is TRBJ1-4 and V is TRBV7-9, with TRBD1 as a possible D gene (6 bases). This CDR3 has 14 residues. CDR1 and CDR2 (germline): SEHNR, FQNEAQ (reference sequence). Trimming pared 5 bases from V and 4 bases from J, leaving 11 bases between. CDR3 sequence: CASSMDSNNEKLFF. DNA for the CDR3: TGTGCCAGCAGCATGGACAGTAATAATGAAAAACTGTTTTTT.

On this clonotype itself: One base away lies a much larger clone, so this may be a sequencing read error. J is TRBJ2-4 and V is TRBV28; the match to TRBD1 covers 7 bases. This CDR3 has 15 residues. CDR1 MDHEN and CDR2 SYDVKM come from the germline V gene. This CDR3 reads CACSPSGRQGDIQYF. CDR3 in DNA: TGTGCCTGCAGCCCGTCGGGCAGACAGGGAGACATTCAGTACTTC.

This chain links TRBV10-2 with TRBJ2-7; weak D call: TRBD1 (5 bases). V lost 0 bases and J lost 6, with 9 bases in between. The CDR3 is 13 amino acids. Germline V CDR1 and CDR2: WSHSY, SAAADI. The CDR3 here is CASSESTRGEQYF. The CDR3 DNA sequence: TGCGCCAGCAGTGAGTCGACAAGGGGCGAGCAGTACTTC.

This clonotype was detected only a few times. V usage is TRBV6-2 or TRBV6-3 and J usage is TRBJ2-1; D is undetermined. Deletions cut 5 bases from V and 9 bases from J, with 11 bases between. Per germline, CDR1 MNHEY and CDR2 SVGEGT. This CDR3 is 12 amino acids long. The CDR3 here is CASSINYGEQFF. The CDR3 DNA reads TGTGCCAGCAGTATCAATTACGGTGAGCAGTTCTTC.

To note about this clonotype: This may arise from a read error, as a much more abundant clone is one base away. V usage is TRBV12-3 or TRBV12-4 and J usage is TRBJ2-1, with D unclear. CDR3 size: 14 residues. The CDR3 reads CARSLLGGYNEQFF. The CDR3 DNA reads TGTGCCAGAAGTTTGTTGGGCGGCTACAATGAGCAGTTCTTC.

There are a few counts of this clonotype. A much larger clone differs from this one at a single base, so this may be a read error. This rearrangement joins TRBV29-1 to TRBJ2-1; D unresolved. The CDR3 is made up of 11 amino acids. Per the germline V gene, CDR1 is SQVTM and CDR2 is ANQGSEA. CDR3 nucleotides: TGCAGCGTGGCTCGGGTGGATGAGCGGTTCTTC. Translation: CSVARVDERFF.

There are a few counts of this clonotype. This chain links TRBV12-3 or TRBV12-4 with TRBJ2-2; 8 bases agree with TRBD2. The CDR3 covers 15 residues. V shed 2 bases, J shed 5 bases, and the junction held 4 bases outside the gene matches. As DNA, the CDR3 is TGTGCCAGCAGTTTATCGGGGGGGCGAACCGGGGAGCTGTTTTTT. Translating gives CASSLSGGRTGELFF.

The V gene is TRBV6-9, the J gene TRBJ2-3, with D possibly being TRBD1 or TRBD2 (5 bases each). CDR1 and CDR2 (germline): MNHGY, SVAAGI. This CDR3 is built from 14 residues. V lost 5 bases, J lost 4 bases, and 13 bases lay in between. The chain's CDR3 is CASSNRDGSDTQYF. As DNA, the CDR3 is TGTGCCAGCAGTAACCGGGACGGCTCAGATACGCAGTATTTT.